This T cell receptor (beta chain) was captured in a study of blood T cell repertoires in COVID-19. Study-wide context: PBMCs, B-cell-depleted T cells, or T cells were the source of the cDNA or gDNA that made up the material.

Authors' data handling: Quantification of nucleated cells was approximated via reference gene primer amplification. This table comes from immunoSEQ multiplex PCR, and its TCRdb copy is limited to in-frame clones, with some not included. The V and J calls and clone size come from that table; D and trimming were worked out from the DNA. Of a few hundred thousand clones detected, around 83% appear once; the ten largest clones hold approximately 4.7%. Trimming shortened V by 1 base and J by 1 base, and 14 bases separated the two germline ends. The germline gives CDR1 MNHEY, CDR2 SMNVEV (reference sequence). The CDR3 runs 16 residues. The cohort comprised adults aged roughly 18 to 100 years residing in 24 US areas. Donors in Cohort 3 counted as recovered after two negative PCRs, clearance, or symptom resolution.

This receptor was obtained from a woman in her fifties or sixties who had recovered from COVID-19. Sequencing was carried out using PBMCs or T cells enriched from blood (not recorded which). The J gene is TRBJ2-7, the V gene TRBV27, with D perhaps matching TRBD1 (6 bases). CDR3 bases: TGTGCCAGCAGTTTATATATGGACAGCCGGTCCTACGAGCAGTACTTC. Protein product: CASSLYMDSRSYEQYF.